The 9 T cell receptor beta chains below all came from one sample that was sequenced in a study of cytomegalovirus exposure and HLA in healthy donors. The PCR employed 60 Vbeta primers together with 13 Jbeta primers. Clones were read by immunoSEQ multiplex PCR, and TCRdb kept only the in-frame ones, dropping some. The table shows some 200,000 clones, with 55% to 75% occurring only once. Sequencing was performed on PBMCs. These receptor sequences come from a man aged 35-49 years in good health and CMV-seropositive.

The CDR3 bases are TGTGCCAGCAGTGGTGACAGGGGGATCGGAAACACCATATATTTT. This codes for CASSGDRGIGNTIYF. V and J are TRBV2 and TRBJ1-3, with TRBD1 matching over 9 bases. The V segment lost 4 bases and the J segment 4 bases; nucleotides outside the gene matches: 5. Germline V gives CDR1 SNHLY, CDR2 FYNNEI. This CDR3 has 15 amino acids.

This sequence joins TRBV6-5 and TRBJ1-4; D perhaps matches TRBD1 (5 bases). Between the trimmed V and J ends, which lost 2 bases and 8 bases, there was a span of 18 bases. The CDR3 is 16 amino acids. The germline V gene has CDR1 MNHEY and CDR2 SVGAGI. CDR3 coding DNA: TGTGCCAGCAGTTACGGCCTAAGCAGGGTGGGGGAAAAACTGTTTTTT. Its translation is CASSYGLSRVGEKLFF.

This clone was seen a few times. This chain uses TRBV10-3 with TRBJ1-1; the match to TRBD1 covers 7 bases. Germline V gene lookup returns CDR1 ENHRY and CDR2 SYGVKD. CDR3 length: 14 amino acids. J gave up 1 base and V 6 bases, and 5 bases lay outside the gene matches. The CDR3 loop reads CAISREGANTEAFF. The DNA of the CDR3 is TGTGCCATCAGCCGGGAGGGGGCGAACACTGAAGCTTTCTTT.

The rearrangement uses TRBV5-1 and TRBJ2-5, with TRBD1 matching 7 bases. Losses at the gene ends were 6 bases for V and 3 bases for J; bases not matched to a gene: 5. CDR1 and CDR2 (germline): SGHRS, YFSETQ. This CDR3 contains 13 residues. This CDR3 reads CASTRDRKETQYF. The CDR3 nucleotides are TGCGCCAGCACCCGGGACAGAAAAGAGACCCAGTACTTC.

The chain links TRBV12-5 to TRBJ2-1, with D possibly being TRBD1 (5 bases). Germline V CDR1 and CDR2: LGHNT, FRNRAP. CDR3 length equals 14 residues. V was cut by 1 base and J by 7 bases, with 11 bases left in between. The CDR3 nucleotides are TGTGCTAGTGGTTTGGGGCAGGGTGGGAATGAGCAGTTCTTC. Residues: CASGLGQGGNEQFF.

On this clone: The junction departs from the called germline gene at one end, perhaps through a read error. The rearrangement links TRBV10-3 to TRBJ2-3; 13 bases map to TRBD2. The CDR3 covers 16 residues. CDR1 and CDR2 (germline): ENHRY, SYGVKD. CDR3 sequence (DNA): TGTGCCATCCGTGAATCGGGACTAGCGGGGCTGGATACGCAGTATTTT. Residues: CAIRESGLAGLDTQYF.

This clone appeared a few times. For the CDR3, the DNA is TGCGCCAGCAGCCAGGGCCTTTCGACAGGAAAAGAGACCCAGTACTTC. The encoded protein is CASSQGLSTGKETQYF. This rearrangement joins TRBV4-1 to TRBJ2-5, with a possible D match to TRBD1 (6 bases). Trimming removed 3 bases at V and 3 bases at J, with 17 bases between. CDR3 length: 16 residues. CDR1 is MGHRA, CDR2 YSYEKL, per germline.

The table lists this clone with a few counts. This rearrangement joins TRBV13 to TRBJ1-2; D may be TRBD1 (6 bases). Trimming cost V 1 base and J 8 bases, with 11 bases left between them. CDR3 length: 13 residues. CDR1 and CDR2 from the germline V gene are PRHDT and FYEKMQ (reference sequence). The CDR3 coding sequence is TGTGCCAGCAGCTTAGTCGGGGGGCAAGGCTACACCTTC. It codes for CASSLVGGQGYTF.

This clone was observed a single time. The chain employs TRBV7-2 and TRBJ1-6; D is ambiguous. Germline CDR1 SGHTA, CDR2 FQGNSA. V lost 5 bases, J lost 0 bases, and 14 bases lay in between. There are 17 residues in the CDR3. For the CDR3, the DNA is TGTGCCAGCAGCCACACCCCTCCCCTCTCCTATAATTCACCCCTCCACTTT. The encoded protein is CASSHTPPLSYNSPLHF.